The 25 T cell receptor beta chains below were found in one sample sequenced in a study of CD8 T cells in ankylosing spondylitis. One entry per CDR3 protein, called by TCRdb with MiXCR from the 5' RACE reads. The table includes 100,000 to 150,000 distinct CDR3 sequences, 9.3% detected once. The sequenced material came from blood, either unsorted or a sorted T cell fraction (not recorded which). These receptors were collected from a male donor with ankylosing spondylitis or in good health (not recorded which).

The chain is built from TRBV3-1 and TRBJ2-2; D not resolved. This CDR3 has 16 residues. Trimming shortened V by 1 base and J by 0 bases, and 9 bases separated the two germline ends. Germline CDR1 and CDR2: LGHDT and YNNKEL (reference sequence). CDR3 protein: CASSQVANANTGELFF. In nucleotides, the CDR3 is TGTGCCAGCAGCCAAGTGGCTAATGCGAACACCGGGGAGCTGTTTTTT.

This clonotype was seen at least ten times. The rearrangement links TRBV20-1 to TRBJ2-1; 14 bases map to TRBD2. The trim removed 5 bases at V and 8 bases at J, leaving 5 bases unmatched. CDR3 size: 14 residues. Looked up from germline, CDR1 is DFQATT and CDR2 is SNEGSKA (reference sequence). CDR3 region: CSAGTSGSMHEQFF. As DNA, the CDR3 is TGCAGTGCTGGGACTAGCGGGAGTATGCATGAGCAGTTCTTC.

This clonotype was detected many times. J is TRBJ2-3 and V is TRBV5-6, with D unclear. This CDR3 has 13 amino acids. Germline V CDR1 and CDR2: SGHDT, YYEEEE. V was pared by 0 bases and J by 0 bases, with 2 bases between. CDR3 sequence (DNA): TGTGCCAGCAGCTTGGCTAGCACAGATACGCAGTATTTT. It encodes CASSLASTDTQYF.

This clonotype was observed many times. This rearrangement joins TRBV18 to TRBJ1-1; no firm D call. V lost 4 bases and J 2 bases, leaving 5 bases between the germline ends. CDR3 size: 12 residues. Germline values: CDR1 KGHSH, CDR2 LQKENI. This chain's CDR3 is CASSLRNTEAFF. CDR3 bases: TGTGCCAGCTCACTAAGAAACACTGAAGCTTTCTTT.

This clonotype was seen a few times. In DNA, the CDR3 is TGTGCCAGCAGCCAAGAGGTGGGAGTCTCCTACGAGCAGTACTTC. It yields the protein CASSQEVGVSYEQYF. The chain recombines TRBV3-1 with TRBJ2-7, with D maybe TRBD2 (5 bases). CDR1 and CDR2 (germline): LGHDT, YNNKEL (reference sequence). V was shortened by 0 bases and J by 0 bases, with 9 bases between the two germline ends. The CDR3 runs to 15 residues.

This clonotype occurred many times. The chain joins TRBV28 to TRBJ2-7; 9 nucleotides match TRBD2. CDR3 length equals 15 residues. The germline gives CDR1 MDHEN, CDR2 SYDVKM. The junction had 7 bases not matched to a gene; V was cut back by 4 bases and J by 3 bases. The CDR3 is CASSSPAAGGYEQYF. CDR3 nucleotides: TGTGCCAGCAGTTCCCCCGCAGCGGGAGGCTACGAGCAGTACTTC.

The table lists this clonotype with many counts. The chain employs TRBV6-1 and TRBJ2-7; 7 positions agree with TRBD2. The J segment lost 0 bases and the V segment lost 5 bases, leaving 10 bases of the junction unmatched. The CDR3 is made up of 16 amino acids. Germline-derived CDR1 and CDR2 are MNHNS and SASEGT. CDR3 nucleotide sequence: TGTGCCAGCAGTACGGCCGGGAAGCGGGGCTCCTACGAGCAGTACTTC. It is translated as CASSTAGKRGSYEQYF.

Ten or more counts support this clonotype. The chain carries TRBV12-3 or TRBV12-4 and TRBJ2-3, with D uncertain. The V end was cut by 3 bases, the J end by 5 bases, with 6 bases between. The CDR3 extends over 12 amino acids. Written as DNA, the CDR3 is TGTGCCAGCAGTTTGGACGTAGATACGCAGTATTTT. Translated, it gives CASSLDVDTQYF.

This clonotype occurred a few times. The chain combines TRBV20-1 with TRBJ1-1; D unresolved. Germline CDR1 DFQATT, CDR2 SNEGSKA (reference sequence). The CDR3 length is 14 residues. The V end was cut by 0 bases, the J end by 4 bases, with 12 bases between. The CDR3 spells CSARDLGSSTEAFF. CDR3 DNA: TGCAGTGCTAGAGATCTAGGGTCTTCCACTGAAGCTTTCTTT.

The genes are TRBV7-3 and TRBJ2-7; 7 bases match TRBD1. The CDR3 length is 14 residues. Trimming at V came to 5 bases and at J to 7 bases, leaving 11 bases not matched to a gene. CDR1 is SGHTA, CDR2 FQGTGA, per germline. The CDR3 DNA sequence: TGTGCCAGCAGCCAGTCCCGGGACAGTGGGGAGCAGTACTTC. Translated, it gives CASSQSRDSGEQYF.

Ten or more counts support this clonotype. The V and J genes are TRBV7-2 and TRBJ2-3; 7 bases are a match to TRBD2. V gave up 3 bases and J gave up 0 bases; unmatched junction bases: 0. Per the germline V gene, CDR1 is SGHTA and CDR2 is FQGNSA. This CDR3 region has 14 residues. CDR3 DNA sequence: TGTGCCAGCAGCTTTAGCGGGAGCACAGATACGCAGTATTTT. This sequence encodes CASSFSGSTDTQYF.

This sequence joins TRBV7-9 and TRBJ2-7; TRBD1 matches 7 bases. With 5 bases clipped from V and 0 bases from J, the junction kept 7 bases outside the gene matches. CDR3 length: 15 amino acids. Per the germline V gene, CDR1 is SEHNR and CDR2 is FQNEAQ (reference sequence). CDR3 in amino acids: CASSQRRDSSYEQYF. CDR3 sequence (DNA): TGTGCCAGCAGCCAACGCCGGGACAGCTCCTACGAGCAGTACTTC.

This clonotype was detected a few times. This chain uses TRBV5-1 with TRBJ2-3; D tentatively fits TRBD1 or TRBD2 (5 bases each). The CDR3 is 15 residues long. V lost 3 bases, J lost 0 bases, and 11 bases lay in between. The germline V gene encodes CDR1 SGHRS and CDR2 YFSETQ. CDR3 sequence (DNA): TGCGCCAGCAGCTGGGGACCTACTAGCACAGATACGCAGTATTTT. Protein sequence: CASSWGPTSTDTQYF.

This clonotype was seen at least ten times. The chain combines TRBV20-1 with TRBJ2-2; 12 nucleotides agree with TRBD2. CDR1 and CDR2 (germline): DFQATT, SNEGSKA (reference sequence). The trim removed 6 bases at V and 7 bases at J, leaving 9 bases unmatched. This CDR3 is built from 15 residues. DNA for the CDR3: TGCAGTGCGAGGACTAGCGGGATCCTTGACGGGGAGCTGTTTTTT. This translates into CSARTSGILDGELFF.

This clonotype was seen many times. The chain is built from TRBV20-1 and TRBJ1-6; no firm D call. The CDR3 has 11 amino acids. V lost 4 bases and J 5 bases, leaving 3 bases between the germline ends. CDR1 and CDR2 from the germline V gene are DFQATT and SNEGSKA (reference sequence). For the CDR3, the DNA is TGCAGTGCTACGGATAATTCACCCCTCCACTTT. Residues: CSATDNSPLHF.

In this sample, this clonotype turned up a few times. J is TRBJ2-2 and V is TRBV9, with TRBD2 matching over 8 bases. This CDR3 has 17 amino acids. V dropped 0 bases and J dropped 2; count of bases not matched to a gene: 6. CDR1 SGDLS and CDR2 YYNGEE come from the germline V gene. The CDR3 sequence is CASSVAAGGANTGELFF. The CDR3 region has the DNA TGTGCCAGCAGCGTAGCGGCGGGAGGAGCCAACACCGGGGAGCTGTTTTTT.

The table lists this clonotype with a few counts. The rearrangement uses TRBV5-1 and TRBJ2-3, with TRBD2 matching 9 bases. The CDR3 length is 16 residues. V was pared by 3 bases and J by 5 bases, with 10 bases of the junction left unmatched. CDR1 is SGHRS and CDR2 is YFSETQ in the germline V gene. As DNA, the CDR3 is TGCGCCAGCAGCTCCCTGGCGGGAGGGCGAATAGATACGCAGTATTTT. Protein sequence: CASSSLAGGRIDTQYF.

This clonotype was observed a handful of times. CDR3 residues: CASSLLISYNEQFF. As DNA, the CDR3 is TGTGCCAGCAGCTTGTTAATCAGTTACAATGAGCAGTTCTTC. V gene TRBV5-5 combines with J gene TRBJ2-1; D gene uncertain. Trimming took off 1 base at V and 4 bases at J, with 9 bases between the two ends. Germline V lookup: CDR1 SGHKS, CDR2 YYEKEE (reference sequence). This CDR3 comprises 14 residues. Variable domain in full (rest from reference TRBV5-5 and TRBJ2-1): DAGVTQSPTHLIKTRGQQVTLRCSPISGHKSVSWYQQVLGQGPQFIFQYYEKEERGRGNFPDRFSARQFPNYSSELNVNALLLGDSALYLCASSLLISYNEQFFGPGTRLTVL.

This clonotype was picked up a small number of times. The chain combines TRBV10-3 with TRBJ2-7, with 9 positions matching TRBD2. Trimming took 4 bases from V and 0 from J; bases not matched to a gene: 1. The CDR3 length is 14 residues. In germline, CDR1 is ENHRY, CDR2 SYGVKD. In DNA form, the CDR3 reads TGTGCCATCAGTGTTAGCGGGAGCTCCTACGAGCAGTACTTC. Its protein is CAISVSGSSYEQYF.

This chain links TRBV28 with TRBJ2-7, with D possibly matching TRBD2 (6 bases). V lost 6 bases and J lost 0, with 15 bases in between. The CDR3 has 15 amino acids. Looked up from germline, CDR1 is MDHEN and CDR2 is SYDVKM. CDR3 residues: CASRLDGGFSYEQYF. The CDR3 nucleotides are TGTGCCAGCAGACTAGATGGAGGGTTCTCCTACGAGCAGTACTTC.

This clonotype was picked up many times. The chain is built from TRBV7-2 and TRBJ2-3; no definite D call. V was cut by 2 bases and J by 2 bases, with 5 bases left in between. CDR3 length equals 13 residues. Germline CDR1 reads SGHTA; CDR2 reads FQGNSA. The CDR3 here is CASSLRPTDTQYF. The CDR3 bases are TGTGCCAGCAGCTTACGCCCCACAGATACGCAGTATTTT.

This clonotype was seen at least ten times. This chain joins TRBV7-9 and TRBJ2-7; no definite D call. The germline gives CDR1 SEHNR, CDR2 FQNEAQ (reference sequence). The germline V and J ends were trimmed by 5 bases and 1 base, with 15 bases remaining between them. This CDR3 has 15 residues. CDR3 coding DNA: TGTGCCAGCAGCCGGGCGATGTCCTTGTCCTACGAGCAGTACTTC. Amino acids: CASSRAMSLSYEQYF.

This clonotype came up many times. This chain connects TRBV7-2 to TRBJ2-5, with 11 bases matching TRBD2. With 5 bases clipped from V and 3 bases from J, the junction kept 5 bases outside the gene matches. Germline-derived CDR1 and CDR2 are SGHTA and FQGNSA. This CDR3 spans 15 amino acids. CDR3 DNA: TGTGCCAGCAGCGTTTCTAGCGGGAGGAAAGAGACCCAGTACTTC. This sequence encodes CASSVSSGRKETQYF.

This clonotype was counted at least ten times. This chain links TRBV5-5 with TRBJ1-4; D gene ambiguous. Germline-derived CDR1 and CDR2 are SGHKS and YYEKEE (reference sequence). V was pared by 1 base and J by 4 bases, with 17 bases between. CDR3 length equals 17 residues. CDR3 DNA sequence: TGTGCCAGCAGCTTGAGGGAGGCCGGTTCCCATAATGAAAAACTGTTTTTT. As protein: CASSLREAGSHNEKLFF.

The sample holds many counts of this clonotype. The chain uses TRBV6-5 and TRBJ1-1; the D is unclear. Per the germline V gene, CDR1 is MNHEY and CDR2 is SVGAGI. The germline V and J ends were trimmed by 10 bases and 5 bases, with 20 bases remaining between them. This CDR3 comprises 14 residues. The CDR3 DNA reads TGTGCCACCCGTTTGGTCGGGGTGGGAACTGAAGCTTTCTTT. Protein sequence: CATRLVGVGTEAFF.